This TCR beta chain derives from a study of cytomegalovirus exposure and HLA in healthy donors. It was the approximately 120-subject validation cohort, separate from the roughly 700-subject first cohort, to which the donors belonged. Produced via immunoSEQ multiplex PCR; TCRdb's table is partial and in-frame only. The sample includes 150,000 to 200,000 clones, approximately 89% of them seen just once. Study-level points and caveats: Reports described diagnosis of cytomegalovirus status by the classifier as highly specific and sensitive. Through in vitro validation, three CMV-associated chains were shown to be specific for CMV antigens. Some TCR beta chains (about 170 of them) were listed as cytomegalovirus-associated.

Remarks on this clone: No antigen is known for it.

The CDR3 is 15 amino acids. The chain joins TRBV21-1 to TRBJ2-1; the D call TRBD2 from the table was never checked on the DNA. TRBV21-1 is noted as a pseudogene. This clonotype originated in a young woman in good health and CMV-seropositive. Sample: PBMCs. In nucleotides, the CDR3 is TGTGCCAGCAGCAAACCCCTAGCGGGAGGTCATGAGCAGTTCTTC. Its protein is CASSKPLAGGHEQFF.